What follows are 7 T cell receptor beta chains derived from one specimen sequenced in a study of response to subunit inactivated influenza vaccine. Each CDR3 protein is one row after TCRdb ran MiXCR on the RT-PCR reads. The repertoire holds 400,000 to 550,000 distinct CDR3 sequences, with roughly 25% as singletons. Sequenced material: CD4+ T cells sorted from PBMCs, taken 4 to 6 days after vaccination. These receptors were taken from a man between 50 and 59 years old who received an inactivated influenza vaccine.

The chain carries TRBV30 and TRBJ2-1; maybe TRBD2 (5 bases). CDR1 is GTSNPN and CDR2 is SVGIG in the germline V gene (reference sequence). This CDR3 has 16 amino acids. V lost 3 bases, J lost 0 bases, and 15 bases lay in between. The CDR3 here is CAWRSKRSSSYNEQFF. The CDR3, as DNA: TGTGCCTGGAGATCGAAGCGGTCGAGCTCCTACAATGAGCAGTTCTTC. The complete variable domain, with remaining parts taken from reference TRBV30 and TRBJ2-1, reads SQTIHQWPATLVQPVGSPLSLECTVEGTSNPNLYWYRQAAGRGLQLLFYSVGIGQISSEVPQNLSASRPQDRQFILSSKKLLLSDSGFYLCAWRSKRSSSYNEQFFGPGTRLTVL.

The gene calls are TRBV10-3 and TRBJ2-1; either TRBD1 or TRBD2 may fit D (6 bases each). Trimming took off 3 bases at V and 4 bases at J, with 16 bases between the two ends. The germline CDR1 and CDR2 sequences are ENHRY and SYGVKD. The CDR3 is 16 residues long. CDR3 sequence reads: CAISEGGSTAYNEQFF. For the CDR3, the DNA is TGTGCCATCAGTGAAGGGGGGAGCACAGCGTACAATGAGCAGTTCTTC.

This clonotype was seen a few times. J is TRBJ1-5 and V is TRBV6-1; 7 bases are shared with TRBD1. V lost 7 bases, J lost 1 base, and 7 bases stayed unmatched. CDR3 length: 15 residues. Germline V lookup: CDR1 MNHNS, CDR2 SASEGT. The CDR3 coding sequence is TGTGCCAGCACCCCGGAGGGGGCGAGCAATCAGCCCCAGCATTTT. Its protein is CASTPEGASNQPQHF.

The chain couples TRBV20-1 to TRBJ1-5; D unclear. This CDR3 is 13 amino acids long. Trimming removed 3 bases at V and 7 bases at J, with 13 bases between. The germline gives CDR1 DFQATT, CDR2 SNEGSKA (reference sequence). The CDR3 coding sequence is TGCAGTGCTAGCTTGCGAATCAGCCAGCCCCAGCATTTT. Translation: CSASLRISQPQHF.

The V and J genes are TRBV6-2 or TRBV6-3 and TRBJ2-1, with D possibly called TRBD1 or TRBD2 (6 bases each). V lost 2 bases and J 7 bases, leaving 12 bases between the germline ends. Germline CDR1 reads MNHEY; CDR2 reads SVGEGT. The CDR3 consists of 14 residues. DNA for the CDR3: TGTGCCAGCAGTTACCAGGGGAGGAAGAATGAGCAGTTCTTC. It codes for CASSYQGRKNEQFF.

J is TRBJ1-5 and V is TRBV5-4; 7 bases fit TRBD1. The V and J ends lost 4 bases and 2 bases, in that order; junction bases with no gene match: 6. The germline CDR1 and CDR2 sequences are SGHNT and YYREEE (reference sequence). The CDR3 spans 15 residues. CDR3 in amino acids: CASSLKGAGNQPQHF. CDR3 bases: TGTGCCAGCAGCCTCAAGGGGGCTGGCAATCAGCCCCAGCATTTT.

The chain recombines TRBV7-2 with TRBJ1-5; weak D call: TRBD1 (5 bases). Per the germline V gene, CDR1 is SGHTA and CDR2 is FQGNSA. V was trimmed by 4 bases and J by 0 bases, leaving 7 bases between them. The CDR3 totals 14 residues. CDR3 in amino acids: CASSWDGSNQPQHF. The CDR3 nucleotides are TGTGCCAGCAGCTGGGACGGTAGCAATCAGCCCCAGCATTTT. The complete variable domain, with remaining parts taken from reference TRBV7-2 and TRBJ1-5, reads GAGVSQSPSNKVTEKGKDVELRCDPISGHTALYWYRQSLGQGLEFLIYFQGNSAPDKSGLPSDRFSAERTGGSVSTLTIQRTQQEDSAVYLCASSWDGSNQPQHFGDGTRLSIL.